What follows are 9 T cell receptor beta chains derived from one specimen sequenced in a study of blood T cells in healthy people across ages. Using a J-beta primer mix together with a sample-barcoded 5' primer, a second PCR was run for about 6 to 11 cycles. TCRdb redid the calling of the 5' RACE reads with MiXCR, one entry per CDR3 protein. The table includes 800,000 or so distinct CDR3 sequences, around 62% detected once. The sequenced material came from blood. The receptors originated from a man in his thirties or forties in good health.

Notes on this clonotype: The junction differs from germline at one of its ends, possibly a read error. The chain joins TRBV14 to TRBJ1-5; 7 bases map to TRBD1. This CDR3 is 16 amino acids long. Per the germline V gene, CDR1 is SGHDN and CDR2 is FVKESK. CDR3 DNA: TGTGCTAGCAGCCCGAGACAGGGCTCCGGCAATCAGCCCCAGCATTTT. Translated, it gives CASSPRQGSGNQPQHF.

The gene calls are TRBV28 and TRBJ1-2; D is undetermined. CDR3 length equals 12 residues. Germline V lookup: CDR1 MDHEN, CDR2 SYDVKM. V was trimmed by 6 bases and J by 8 bases, leaving 13 bases between them. Here the CDR3 DNA reads TGTGCCAGCAGGGAAACAGCCTCCGGCTACACCTTC. Its protein product is CASRETASGYTF.

The V gene is TRBV20-1, the J gene TRBJ1-5; D unresolved. The V gene lost 0 bases and the J gene lost 1 base, with 13 bases spanning the gap. CDR3 length equals 16 residues. The germline V gene encodes CDR1 DFQATT and CDR2 SNEGSKA (reference sequence). The CDR3 here is CSARDLRRSSNQPQHF. CDR3 bases: TGCAGTGCTAGAGATCTGCGAAGGTCCAGCAATCAGCCCCAGCATTTT.

DNA for the CDR3: TGTGCCACCGAGGGGGAATCCTACGAGCAGTACTTC. It encodes CATEGESYEQYF. V gene TRBV7-9 combines with J gene TRBJ2-7; tentatively, D is TRBD1 (6 bases). The V gene's germline CDR1 is SEHNR and CDR2 FQNEAQ (reference sequence). Trimming took off 10 bases at V and 1 base at J, with 11 bases between the two ends. The CDR3 has 12 amino acids.

This chain uses TRBV6-2 or TRBV6-3 with TRBJ1-2; 7 bases match TRBD1. The CDR3 is 12 residues long. Germline loops: CDR1 MNHEY, CDR2 SVGEGT. V was clipped by 6 bases and J by 8 bases; unmatched bases: 6. For the CDR3, the DNA is TGTGCCAGCAGAAATCCAGGGGGAGGCTACACCTTC. This encodes CASRNPGGGYTF.

The table lists this clonotype with a count of one. One junction end disagrees with the germline gene, perhaps due to a read error. The chain has TRBV10-3 and TRBJ2-3; D is unclear. This CDR3 is built from 13 residues. Germline V gene lookup returns CDR1 ENHRY and CDR2 SYGVKD. DNA of the CDR3: TGCGCCAGCCAGTGGGATGCGGCAGATACGCAGTATTTT. It codes for CASQWDAADTQYF.

The chain links TRBV12-3 or TRBV12-4 to TRBJ1-2; maybe TRBD1 (5 bases). The CDR3 runs to 15 residues. V lost 2 bases and J lost 4, with 14 bases in between. The CDR3 protein is CASSLRLDIVYGYTF. In DNA form, the CDR3 reads TGTGCCAGCAGTTTACGCCTGGACATAGTCTATGGCTACACCTTC.

This chain joins TRBV7-6 and TRBJ2-7; TRBD1 might be the D (5 bases). This CDR3 has 16 amino acids. The ends were cut back, 1 base at V and 2 bases at J, with 15 bases in the middle. From germline, CDR1 is SGHVS and CDR2 FNYEAQ. The CDR3 DNA reads as TGTGCCAGCAGCTTAGACGATGGGGCCCGACCCTACGAGCAGTACTTC. Residues: CASSLDDGARPYEQYF.

The J gene is TRBJ1-2, the V gene TRBV7-2; maybe TRBD1 (6 bases). The germline V gene has CDR1 SGHTA and CDR2 FQGNSA. Between the trimmed V and J ends, which lost 1 base and 2 bases, there was a span of 14 bases. The CDR3 runs 16 residues. The DNA for the CDR3 is TGTGCCAGCAGCTTAGTTCCTGGGGGCTCGAACTATGGCTACACCTTC. It yields the protein CASSLVPGGSNYGYTF.